This T cell receptor (beta chain) was observed in a study of metastatic and nonmetastatic thyroid tumors. About the research overall: Repertoires were compared across blood and tumor or nodule tissue from malignant and benign thyroid patients.

By sample fraction, this clone is medium-sized. As handled by the study authors: In papillary thyroid cancer, a distant-metastasis classifier was built using CDR3 differences across clinicopathological groups. With MiXCR, TCRdb called clones anew from the PCR reads. Clone size and V and J calls follow TCRdb, not the original study. The sample lists some 14,000 clones; roughly 34% were seen once. No treatment of any kind had been given to any patient before thyroid surgery. The germline V gene encodes CDR1 SNHLY and CDR2 FYNNEI. CDR3 length: 16 residues. Trimming removed 4 bases from V and 7 bases from J; junction bases left unmatched: 11.

The material sequenced was tumor tissue. The clonotype originates from a male donor with papillary thyroid cancer or a benign thyroid nodule (not recorded which). Some clones in this sample may be carry-over from other donors' samples. The chain recombines TRBV2 with TRBJ2-1; 9 bases line up with TRBD2. The CDR3 sequence: CASSASSGVALNEQFF. The CDR3 coding sequence is TGTGCCAGCAGTGCTTCTAGCGGGGTCGCATTGAATGAGCAGTTCTTC.